One and the same sample provided the 7 T cell receptor beta chains below, sequenced in a study of cytomegalovirus exposure and HLA in healthy donors. Clones were read by immunoSEQ multiplex PCR, and TCRdb kept only the in-frame ones, dropping some. The sample records 200,000 to 250,000 clones, 65% to 85% being singletons. Sequencing was carried out using PBMCs. The receptors were sampled from a woman aged 30 to 39 in good health and CMV-seropositive.

V gene TRBV4-2 combines with J gene TRBJ2-3, with 10 bases identical to TRBD2. J was trimmed by 7 bases and V by 0 bases; bases with no gene match: 4. Germline CDR1 LGHNA, CDR2 YNFKEQ. The CDR3 sequence is 15 residues long. CDR3 loop: CASSQERTSGYTQYF. CDR3 nucleotide sequence: TGTGCCAGCAGCCAAGAAAGGACTAGCGGCTATACGCAGTATTTT.

V and J are TRBV10-3 and TRBJ2-1; TRBD1 agrees at 8 bases. Germline V gene sequence: CDR1 ENHRY, CDR2 SYGVKD. CDR3 length equals 15 residues. V shed 7 bases, J shed 7 bases, and the junction held 12 bases outside the gene matches. The CDR3 region is CAITDDRGSPNEQFF. DNA of the CDR3: TGTGCCATCACCGATGACAGGGGAAGTCCAAATGAGCAGTTCTTC.

The rearrangement joins TRBV5-6 to TRBJ2-1, with D uncertain. V dropped 2 bases and J dropped 5 bases, with 8 bases sitting between them. The CDR3 spans 13 residues. Germline lookup yields CDR1 SGHDT and CDR2 YYEEEE. The CDR3 here is CASSFFRDNEQFF. CDR3 nucleotide sequence: TGTGCCAGCAGCTTCTTCCGGGACAATGAGCAGTTCTTC.

The V gene is TRBV14, the J gene TRBJ2-7, with 10 positions matching TRBD1. Unmatched junction bases numbered 11, after V lost 0 bases and J lost 6 bases. The CDR3 totals 17 residues. From germline, CDR1 is SGHDN and CDR2 FVKESK. The CDR3 DNA follows: TGTGCCAGCAGCCAAGAGGGGGGGACAGGGGTACGTCTCGAGCAGTACTTC. It encodes CASSQEGGTGVRLEQYF.

The V gene is TRBV5-6, the J gene TRBJ1-3, with a possible D match to TRBD1 (5 bases). Trimming removed 4 bases at V and 4 bases at J, with 12 bases between. CDR1 SGHDT and CDR2 YYEEEE come from the germline V gene. CDR3 length equals 14 residues. CDR3 region: CASSLKTAGNTIYF. The CDR3 coding sequence is TGTGCCAGCAGCCTCAAGACAGCCGGAAACACCATATATTTT. Full variable domain (missing parts from reference TRBV5-6 and TRBJ1-3): DAGVTQSPTHLIKTRGQQVTLRCSPKSGHDTVSWYQQALGQGPQFIFQYYEEEERQRGNFPDRFSGHQFPNYSSELNVNALLLGDSALYLCASSLKTAGNTIYFGEGSWLTVV.

J is TRBJ2-7 and V is TRBV9, with D possibly being TRBD1 (5 bases). Trimming stripped 4 bases from V and 6 bases from J, with 14 bases between. Germline assignment: CDR1 SGDLS and CDR2 YYNGEE. The CDR3 is 13 residues long. The CDR3 sequence: CASSSRQGSEQYF. For the CDR3, the DNA is TGTGCCAGCAGCTCCCGGCAGGGCAGCGAGCAGTACTTC.

The CDR3 DNA sequence: TGTGCCAGCAGCCGTCGGCTCTCCTACAATGAGCAGTTCTTC. Its translation is CASSRRLSYNEQFF. The chain couples TRBV7-2 to TRBJ2-1; D unclear. The CDR3 is 14 amino acids. V dropped 5 bases and J dropped 0 bases, with 8 bases sitting between them. Germline V gene lookup returns CDR1 SGHTA and CDR2 FQGNSA. Variable domain in full (rest from reference TRBV7-2 and TRBJ2-1): GAGVSQSPSNKVTEKGKDVELRCDPISGHTALYWYRQSLGQGLEFLIYFQGNSAPDKSGLPSDRFSAERTGGSVSTLTIQRTQQEDSAVYLCASSRRLSYNEQFFGPGTRLTVL.